The 3 T cell receptor beta chains below all came from one sample that was sequenced in a study of blood T cell repertoires in COVID-19. Clones were read by immunoSEQ multiplex PCR, and TCRdb kept only the in-frame ones, dropping some. The data contain about 210,000 clones, 60% to 85% of them singletons. The sequenced sample consisted of peripheral blood. These receptors all come from a woman in her 70s with acute or convalescent COVID-19.

The chain employs TRBV4-3 and TRBJ2-5; 9 nucleotides align to TRBD2. Germline V gene lookup returns CDR1 LGHNA and CDR2 YSLEER. After removal of 0 bases from V and 7 bases from J, the junction contained 9 bases not matched to a gene. The length of the CDR3 is 16 residues. CDR3 bases: TGCGCCAGCAGCCAAGACGCTAGCGGGGTCTCGTGGACCCAGTACTTC. Residues: CASSQDASGVSWTQYF.

The chain recombines TRBV28 with TRBJ2-7, with 8 bases aligning to TRBD1. The CDR3 length is 14 residues. V trimming: 5 bases; J trimming: 2 bases; junction bases outside the gene matches: 5. Germline values: CDR1 MDHEN, CDR2 SYDVKM. The CDR3 spells CASSRAGGPYEQYV. The CDR3 nucleotides read TGTGCCAGCAGTCGCGCAGGGGGCCCCTACGAGCAGTACGTC.

In DNA, the CDR3 is TGCGCCAGCAGCCCGACTAGCAACAATGAGCAGTTCTTC. It yields the protein CASSPTSNNEQFF. The chain couples TRBV5-1 to TRBJ2-1; 7 positions match TRBD2. With 4 bases clipped from V and 5 bases from J, the junction kept 3 bases outside the gene matches. This CDR3 contains 13 residues. Germline CDR1 is SGHRS and CDR2 is YFSETQ.